These 15 T cell receptor beta chains came from one sample sequenced in a study of blood T cell repertoires in COVID-19. Profiled with immunoSEQ multiplex PCR; TCRdb holds only in-frame clones, not every one. The sample has 200,000 to 250,000 clones, about four fifths seen once. Sequencing was performed on PBMCs or T cells enriched from blood (not recorded which). These receptors were taken from a man in his fifties or sixties who had recovered from COVID-19.

The chain employs TRBV25-1 and TRBJ1-3, with 8 bases fitting TRBD1. Germline CDR1 and CDR2: MGHDK and SYGVNS. Unmatched junction bases numbered 6, after V lost 4 bases and J lost 4 bases. The CDR3 extends over 15 amino acids. This CDR3 is CASSVQGVGGNTIYF. The CDR3 bases are TGTGCCAGCAGTGTACAGGGGGTCGGGGGAAACACCATATATTTT. Full variable domain (outside the CDR3, taken from reference TRBV25-1 and TRBJ1-3): EADIYQTPRYLVIGTGKKITLECSQTMGHDKMYWYQQDPGMELHLIHYSYGVNSTEKGDLSSESTVSRIRTEHFPLTLESARPSHTSQYLCASSVQGVGGNTIYFGEGSWLTVV.

V usage is TRBV6-2 or TRBV6-3 and J usage is TRBJ2-2; tentative D call: TRBD2 (7 bases). The CDR3 runs 17 residues. Germline CDR1 is MNHEY and CDR2 is SVGEGT. V was pared by 4 bases and J by 2 bases, with 17 bases between. This CDR3 reads CASSSPGGGQNTGELFF. The CDR3 nucleotides read TGTGCCAGCAGTTCCCCAGGCGGGGGCCAAAACACCGGGGAGCTGTTTTTT.

V gene TRBV3-1 (or the pseudogene TRBV3-2) combines with J gene TRBJ1-1, with 7 nucleotides matching TRBD1. Germline V lookup: CDR1 LGHDT, CDR2 YNNKEL (reference sequence). The CDR3 covers 13 residues. J lost 6 bases, V lost 3 bases, and 4 bases had no gene match. The CDR3 is CASSHAGGSEAFF. In DNA form, the CDR3 reads TGTGCCAGCAGCCATGCAGGGGGGTCTGAAGCTTTCTTT.

For this clone: Other nucleotide sequences from this sample produce the same CDR3. V and J are TRBV6-5 and TRBJ1-6; 7 bases are a match to TRBD1. CDR1 and CDR2 (germline): MNHEY, SVGAGI. The junction had 5 bases not matched to a gene; V was cut back by 5 bases and J by 7 bases. This CDR3 has 14 amino acids. CDR3 amino acids: CASSLGTANSPLHF. For the CDR3, the DNA is TGTGCCAGCAGTCTAGGGACAGCGAATTCACCCCTCCACTTT.

The chain uses TRBV10-3 and TRBJ1-1, with TRBD1 as a possible D gene (5 bases). The CDR3 totals 13 residues. Trimming cost V 6 bases and J 6 bases, with 14 bases left between them. Germline assignment: CDR1 ENHRY and CDR2 SYGVKD. The CDR3 loop reads CAIRARVTAEAFF. The CDR3 region has the DNA TGTGCCATCAGGGCCAGGGTTACCGCTGAAGCTTTCTTT.

The chain employs TRBV6-1 and TRBJ2-7, with unresolved D. Germline CDR1 reads MNHNS; CDR2 reads SASEGT. Trimming took 2 bases from V and 4 from J, leaving 9 bases between them. The CDR3 sequence is 13 residues long. Here the CDR3 DNA reads TGTGCCAGCAGTGAACATGGCCCGTACGAGCAGTACTTC. This gives the protein CASSEHGPYEQYF.

Only one count was recorded for this clone. This chain joins TRBV6-2 or TRBV6-3 and TRBJ2-1; 8 nucleotides match TRBD2. J was trimmed by 8 bases and V by 4 bases; bases with no gene match: 10. The germline CDR1 and CDR2 sequences are MNHEY and SVGEGT. CDR3 length: 15 residues. Here the CDR3 DNA reads TGTGCCAGCAGTTTCCGAGCGGGGGCCGTGGATGAGCAGTTCTTC. Amino acid sequence: CASSFRAGAVDEQFF.

The chain has TRBV9 and TRBJ2-7, with 13 bases fitting TRBD2. The germline V gene encodes CDR1 SGDLS and CDR2 YYNGEE. The CDR3 totals 15 residues. V dropped 4 bases and J dropped 3; count of bases not matched to a gene: 4. The CDR3 DNA is TGTGCCAGCAGCCCCCGACTAGCGGGGGGCTACGAGCAGTACTTC. It is translated as CASSPRLAGGYEQYF. Full variable domain (missing parts from reference TRBV9 and TRBJ2-7): DSGVTQTPKHLITATGQRVTLRCSPRSGDLSVYWYQQSLDQGLQFLIQYYNGEERAKGNILERFSAQQFPDLHSELNLSSLELGDSALYFCASSPRLAGGYEQYFGPGTRLTVT.

The gene calls are TRBV27 and TRBJ2-7; the match to TRBD1 covers 7 bases. Germline V gives CDR1 MNHEY, CDR2 SMNVEV (reference sequence). With V trimmed by 5 bases and J by 2 bases, 3 bases remained unmatched. This CDR3 is 13 amino acids long. The CDR3 here is CASSRQGTYEQYF. In DNA form, the CDR3 reads TGTGCCAGCAGTCGACAGGGTACCTACGAGCAGTACTTC.

The chain carries TRBV7-8 and TRBJ1-3; D remains unclear. The V gene's germline CDR1 is SGHVS and CDR2 FQNEAQ. V was cut by 4 bases and J by 0 bases, with 10 bases left in between. The CDR3 is 15 residues long. This CDR3 reads CASSSVGSSGNTIYF. DNA for the CDR3: TGTGCCAGCAGCTCCGTAGGGAGCTCTGGAAACACCATATATTTT.

The chain carries TRBV9 and TRBJ1-3; D is possibly TRBD1 (6 bases). The CDR3 covers 17 residues. V dropped 3 bases and J dropped 7 bases, with 23 bases sitting between them. The germline V gene encodes CDR1 SGDLS and CDR2 YYNGEE. The CDR3 region has the DNA TGTGCCAGCAGCGGGGCGACCGGGACACAAAAAGGGAACACCATATATTTT. Translated, it gives CASSGATGTQKGNTIYF.

This clone was counted between two and nine times. The V call is TRBV25-1, the J call TRBJ1-4; D perhaps matches TRBD1 (6 bases). Trimming shortened V by 4 bases and J by 2 bases, and 11 bases separated the two germline ends. Looked up from germline, CDR1 is MGHDK and CDR2 is SYGVNS. The CDR3 runs to 15 residues. This CDR3 is CASSAGGATNEKLFF. The CDR3 coding sequence is TGTGCCAGCAGTGCTGGGGGGGCGACTAATGAAAAACTGTTTTTT.

The chain links TRBV2 to TRBJ2-1; 7 bases map to TRBD2. Germline V CDR1 and CDR2: SNHLY, FYNNEI. V lost 4 bases and J lost 10; bases outside the gene matches: 7. The CDR3 extends over 13 amino acids. CDR3 residues: CASSVVPRGEQFF. As DNA, the CDR3 is TGTGCCAGCAGTGTCGTCCCGCGGGGGGAGCAGTTCTTC.

The chain links TRBV5-5 to TRBJ1-6; unclear D gene. The CDR3 extends over 16 amino acids. V lost 2 bases to trimming and J lost 2 bases, with 11 bases between them. From germline, CDR1 is SGHKS and CDR2 YYEKEE (reference sequence). CDR3 DNA: TGTGCCAGCAGCTTTGCGCCCCAGGCCTATAATTCACCCCTCCACTTT. It codes for CASSFAPQAYNSPLHF.

The rearrangement uses TRBV5-1 and TRBJ1-1; 11 nucleotides match TRBD1. Trimming took 5 bases from V and 4 from J; bases not matched to a gene: 10. The CDR3 totals 16 residues. Germline loops: CDR1 SGHRS, CDR2 YFSETQ. This chain's CDR3 is CASRAGTGGRGTEAFF. The CDR3 coding sequence is TGCGCCAGCAGGGCCGGGACAGGGGGAAGAGGCACTGAAGCTTTCTTT. The full variable domain, its missing parts supplied by reference TRBV5-1 and TRBJ1-1, is KAGVTQTPRYLIKTRGQQVTLSCSPISGHRSVSWYQQTPGQGLQFLFEYFSETQRNKGNFPGRFSGRQFSNSRSEMNVSTLELGDSALYLCASRAGTGGRGTEAFFGQGTRLTVV.